This entry lists 27 T cell receptor beta chains sequenced from one sample in a study of blood T cell repertoires in COVID-19. Generated by immunoSEQ multiplex PCR, the TCRdb table keeps only in-frame clones and is missing some. The sample includes roughly 180,000 clones, about 84% of them seen just once. The sample consisted of peripheral blood. All receptors come from a human donor in a cohort sampled during active COVID-19.

In this sample, this clone turned up once. The V call is TRBV2, the J call TRBJ2-3, with D maybe TRBD1 (6 bases). Trimming removed 1 base at V and 4 bases at J, with 18 bases between. The CDR3 spans 17 residues. Looked up from germline, CDR1 is SNHLY and CDR2 is FYNNEI. The DNA for the CDR3 is TGTGCCAGCAGTGAAGGTCGGGCAGGGGCCGGCGCAGATACGCAGTATTTT. Its protein is CASSEGRAGAGADTQYF.

V usage is TRBV25-1 and J usage is TRBJ1-4, with 10 bases that match TRBD1. The CDR3 covers 15 residues. The germline gives CDR1 MGHDK, CDR2 SYGVNS. The trim removed 1 base at V and 7 bases at J, leaving 3 bases unmatched. The CDR3 spells CASSESGQGTEKLFF. The CDR3 region has the DNA TGTGCCAGCAGTGAATCGGGACAGGGGACTGAAAAACTGTTTTTT.

The V gene is TRBV6-5, the J gene TRBJ1-4; TRBD1 might be the D (5 bases). Trimming shortened V by 0 bases and J by 4 bases, and 12 bases separated the two germline ends. CDR3 size: 16 residues. From germline, CDR1 is MNHEY and CDR2 SVGAGI. As DNA, the CDR3 is TGTGCCAGCAGTTACTCGATTAGCCAGGGTAATGAAAAACTGTTTTTT. Its protein product is CASSYSISQGNEKLFF.

The rearrangement joins TRBV5-8 to TRBJ1-5; D ambiguous. The germline V gene encodes CDR1 SGHTS and CDR2 YDEGEE. This CDR3 has 15 residues. Trimming left V 0 bases short and J 3 bases short, with 10 bases between. Written as DNA, the CDR3 is TGTGCCAGCAGCTTGGTTCAGGAAACCAATCAGCCCCAGCATTTT. As protein: CASSLVQETNQPQHF.

The chain recombines TRBV6-5 with TRBJ1-6; no firm D call. Trimming stripped 2 bases from V and 7 bases from J, with 9 bases between. The CDR3 is made up of 14 amino acids. CDR1 is MNHEY and CDR2 is SVGAGI in the germline V gene. This CDR3 reads CASSYPGLNSPLHF. DNA of the CDR3: TGTGCCAGCAGTTACCCTGGACTGAATTCACCCCTCCACTTT.

The genes are TRBV7-9 and TRBJ2-7, with D tentatively TRBD1 (5 bases). V was cut by 3 bases and J by 5 bases, with 8 bases left in between. Germline V gene sequence: CDR1 SEHNR, CDR2 FQNEAQ (reference sequence). The CDR3 runs 12 residues. The DNA of the CDR3 is TGTGCCAGCAGCTTGCAGGGTCACGAGCAGTACTTC. Protein: CASSLQGHEQYF.

The chain uses TRBV4-1 and TRBJ1-5; 9 bases fit TRBD1. CDR3 size: 13 residues. J lost 5 bases, V lost 6 bases, and 2 bases had no gene match. Germline CDR1 reads MGHRA; CDR2 reads YSYEKL. CDR3 DNA: TGCGCCAGCAGTACAGGGGGCGATCAGCCCCAGCATTTT. Its translation: CASSTGGDQPQHF.

This clone was detected only a few times. The J gene is TRBJ1-6, the V gene TRBV19; no clear D gene. Between the trimmed V and J ends, which lost 4 bases and 0 bases, there was a span of 10 bases. The CDR3 spans 16 residues. Germline V lookup: CDR1 LNHDA, CDR2 SQIVND (reference sequence). The CDR3 loop is CASSTAGSSYNSPLHF. The CDR3, as DNA: TGTGCCAGTAGTACTGCGGGCTCCTCCTATAATTCACCCCTCCACTTT.

This rearrangement joins TRBV4-2 to TRBJ1-3; 9 nucleotides align to TRBD1. Germline V gene sequence: CDR1 LGHNA, CDR2 YNFKEQ. With 0 bases clipped from V and 4 bases from J, the junction kept 10 bases outside the gene matches. This CDR3 comprises 18 residues. Here the CDR3 reads CASSQDGSNRGRGNTIYF. The CDR3 region has the DNA TGTGCCAGCAGCCAAGACGGGTCAAACAGGGGGCGGGGAAACACCATATATTTT.

The chain uses TRBV4-2 and TRBJ1-4; TRBD1 matches 7 bases. Germline CDR1 is LGHNA and CDR2 is YNFKEQ. J lost 0 bases, V lost 1 base, and 11 bases had no gene match. There are 19 residues in the CDR3. The DNA for the CDR3 is TGTGCCAGCAGCCAAGCTGTGTCGGGACAGCAATCAACTAATGAAAAACTGTTTTTT. Translation gives CASSQAVSGQQSTNEKLFF.

CDR3 DNA: TGTGCCAGCAGTCACCAGAATTCACCCCTCCACTTT. Translating it yields CASSHQNSPLHF. V gene TRBV6-5 combines with J gene TRBJ1-6; D ambiguous. The CDR3 totals 12 residues. Between the trimmed V and J ends, which lost 5 bases and 7 bases, there was a span of 6 bases. Germline V gene sequence: CDR1 MNHEY, CDR2 SVGAGI.

The V and J genes are TRBV12-5 and TRBJ1-2, with 9 nucleotides matching TRBD1. Germline lookup yields CDR1 LGHNT and CDR2 FRNRAP. With V trimmed by 5 bases and J by 9 bases, 4 bases remained unmatched. The CDR3 consists of 12 residues. The CDR3 nucleotides read TGTGCTAGTGGTACAGGGGGCAGTAGCTACACCTTC. The encoded protein is CASGTGGSSYTF.

This clone was counted only a few times. V gene TRBV7-8 combines with J gene TRBJ2-2; TRBD1 might be the D (6 bases). The V end was cut by 3 bases, the J end by 5 bases, with 7 bases between. The CDR3 spans 13 residues. The germline gives CDR1 SGHVS, CDR2 FQNEAQ. The CDR3 loop is CASSFGQTGELFF. CDR3 DNA sequence: TGTGCCAGCAGCTTCGGACAGACCGGGGAGCTGTTTTTT.

DNA of the CDR3: TGCGCCAGCAGCCAACTCGGACGGACTTCAAACTATGGCTACACCTTC. Encoded protein: CASSQLGRTSNYGYTF. The genes are TRBV4-1 and TRBJ1-2, with D unresolved. From germline, CDR1 is MGHRA and CDR2 YSYEKL. CDR3 size: 16 residues. V lost 2 bases and J 2 bases, leaving 15 bases between the germline ends.

This clone occurred once. This chain connects TRBV5-1 to TRBJ2-7, with D maybe TRBD2 (6 bases). Germline V gives CDR1 SGHRS, CDR2 YFSETQ. V gave up 4 bases and J gave up 7 bases, with 18 bases separating them. The CDR3 runs 14 residues. CDR3 residues: CASSAGTEPWEQYF. The CDR3 bases are TGCGCCAGCAGCGCCGGGACTGAACCTTGGGAGCAGTACTTC.

V gene TRBV4-1 combines with J gene TRBJ1-2; no clear D gene. V lost 0 bases to trimming and J lost 2 bases, with 16 bases between them. Germline V CDR1 and CDR2: MGHRA, YSYEKL. CDR3 length equals 17 residues. CDR3 amino acids: CASSQDPTPAGNYGYTF. The CDR3 DNA follows: TGCGCCAGCAGCCAAGACCCGACCCCCGCAGGCAACTATGGCTACACCTTC.

The chain combines TRBV11-2 with TRBJ2-1, with D maybe TRBD2 (5 bases). The CDR3 has 14 residues. The V end lost 5 bases, the J end lost 10 bases, and 18 bases lay between the germline ends. Germline loops: CDR1 SGHAT, CDR2 FQNNGV. CDR3 sequence (DNA): TGTGCCAGCAGCAGAGTAGCGCGTGAGGGCGAGCAGTTCTTC. Amino acids: CASSRVAREGEQFF.

The chain uses TRBV11-2 and TRBJ2-1, with 10 bases identical to TRBD1. Germline V gives CDR1 SGHAT, CDR2 FQNNGV. The CDR3 is 15 residues long. With V trimmed by 6 bases and J by 10 bases, 12 bases remained unmatched. The CDR3 protein is CASRPSGQGGNEQFF. Written as DNA, the CDR3 is TGTGCCAGCAGACCCTCCGGACAGGGGGGAAACGAGCAGTTCTTC.

This chain connects TRBV6-6 to TRBJ1-2; TRBD1 agrees at 7 bases. The V gene end was trimmed by 6 bases and the J gene end by 3 bases; junction bases not matched to a gene: 4. Germline lookup yields CDR1 MNHNY and CDR2 SVGAGI (reference sequence). The length of the CDR3 is 13 residues. This chain's CDR3 is CASRLDRDYGYTF. In DNA form, the CDR3 reads TGTGCCAGCAGACTCGACAGGGACTATGGCTACACCTTC.

The chain is built from TRBV5-1 and TRBJ2-5, with a tentative D call TRBD1 (6 bases). Per germline, CDR1 SGHRS and CDR2 YFSETQ. Deletions cut 0 bases from V and 5 bases from J, with 14 bases between. This CDR3 has 15 amino acids. CDR3 DNA sequence: TGCGCCAGCAGCTTGGCCGGGGCAGGGGCGGAGACCCAGTACTTC. Translation gives CASSLAGAGAETQYF.

V is TRBV5-4 and J is TRBJ2-1; the D gene is possibly TRBD1 (6 bases). The CDR3 has 16 amino acids. The V end lost 2 bases, the J end lost 3 bases, and 15 bases lay between the germline ends. Germline values: CDR1 SGHNT, CDR2 YYREEE (reference sequence). The chain's CDR3 is CASSLPDRMVYNEQFF. The CDR3 DNA reads as TGTGCCAGCAGCTTACCTGACAGGATGGTCTACAATGAGCAGTTCTTC.

The genes are TRBV11-2 and TRBJ2-1, with 9 bases fitting TRBD1. The CDR3 has 16 amino acids. From germline, CDR1 is SGHAT and CDR2 FQNNGV. V shed 5 bases, J shed 8 bases, and the junction held 13 bases outside the gene matches. The CDR3 reads CASSALPGQGPHEQFF. For the CDR3, the DNA is TGTGCCAGCAGCGCGCTCCCGGGACAGGGACCCCATGAGCAGTTCTTC.

This clone showed up just once. The rearrangement joins TRBV2 to TRBJ2-6, with a weak D call TRBD1 (6 bases). The CDR3 covers 18 residues. Germline assignment: CDR1 SNHLY and CDR2 FYNNEI. The germline V and J ends were trimmed by 7 bases and 4 bases, with 23 bases remaining between them. The CDR3 is CASNPRRPGVGGANVLTF. For the CDR3, the DNA is TGTGCCAGCAACCCTAGGAGGCCAGGGGTGGGAGGGGCCAACGTCCTGACTTTC. The full variable domain, its missing parts supplied by reference TRBV2 and TRBJ2-6, is EPEVTQTPSHQVTQMGQEVILRCVPISNHLYFYWYRQILGQKVEFLVSFYNNEISEKSEIFDDQFSVERPDGSNFTLKIRSTKLEDSAMYFCASNPRRPGVGGANVLTFGAGSRLTVL.

This chain joins TRBV13 and TRBJ2-7, with TRBD2 matching 7 bases. Germline trimming cut 5 bases from V and 5 bases from J; bases unmatched to any gene: 3. This CDR3 comprises 12 residues. Germline values: CDR1 PRHDT, CDR2 FYEKMQ (reference sequence). The CDR3 DNA is TGTGCCAGCAGCCGACGGGGGGACGAGCAGTACTTC. Its protein product is CASSRRGDEQYF. Full variable domain (rest looked up from reference TRBV13 and TRBJ2-7): AAGVIQSPRHLIKEKRETATLKCYPIPRHDTVYWYQQGPGQDPQFLISFYEKMQSDKGSIPDRFSAQQFSDYHSELNMSSLELGDSALYFCASSRRGDEQYFGPGTRLTVT.

This clone occurred a few times. This chain uses TRBV4-1 with TRBJ1-1, with D perhaps matching TRBD1 (5 bases). The V end lost 4 bases, the J end lost 14 bases, and 20 bases lay between the germline ends. This CDR3 comprises 13 residues. Germline V gene data show CDR1 as MGHRA and CDR2 as YSYEKL. CDR3 coding DNA: TGCGCCAGCAGCCCAGGGATAAGACTTAATCCCTTCTTT. This sequence encodes CASSPGIRLNPFF.

This sequence joins TRBV18 and TRBJ1-2; weak D call: TRBD1 (6 bases). V was pared by 3 bases and J by 8 bases, with 13 bases between. The CDR3 spans 13 residues. CDR1 and CDR2 from the germline V gene are KGHSH and LQKENI. The CDR3 reads CASSPEGESGYTF. The DNA of the CDR3 is TGTGCCAGCTCACCCGAGGGGGAGTCCGGCTACACCTTC.

The rearrangement links TRBV6-2 or TRBV6-3 to TRBJ1-1, with 8 positions matching TRBD1. This CDR3 spans 13 amino acids. Germline V gene sequence: CDR1 MNHEY, CDR2 SVGEGT. Trimming at V came to 5 bases and at J to 3 bases, leaving 2 bases not matched to a gene. CDR3 residues: CASSTQGDTEAFF. In DNA form, the CDR3 reads TGTGCCAGCAGTACACAGGGGGACACTGAAGCTTTCTTT.